Below are 11 T cell receptor beta chains sequenced from a single sample in a study of T cells after posttransplantation cyclophosphamide. Clones were sequenced by immunoSEQ multiplex PCR, and TCRdb holds only the in-frame ones, with some missing. The data hold about 52,000 clones, with roughly 86% observed a single time. The specimen sequenced was PBMCs. Receptors originate from a man aged 25 to 40 with a blood cancer, CMV-positive, and with a related stem cell donor.

J is TRBJ2-7 and V is TRBV2; TRBD1 matches 7 bases. This CDR3 is built from 14 residues. Unmatched junction bases numbered 5, after V lost 4 bases and J lost 2 bases. Per the germline V gene, CDR1 is SNHLY and CDR2 is FYNNEI. CDR3 sequence: CASSATGTAYEQYF. The CDR3 bases are TGTGCCAGCAGTGCCACAGGGACAGCCTACGAGCAGTACTTC.

There are a few counts of this clone. The chain has TRBV2 and TRBJ2-7; D gene ambiguous. V gave up 3 bases and J gave up 1 base, with 4 bases separating them. The germline V gene has CDR1 SNHLY and CDR2 FYNNEI. This CDR3 region has 12 residues. Here the CDR3 DNA reads TGTGCCAGCAGTGACTCTTCCTACGAGCAGTACTTC. It codes for CASSDSSYEQYF. The full variable domain, with the rest looked up from reference TRBV2 and TRBJ2-7, is EPEVTQTPSHQVTQMGQEVILRCVPISNHLYFYWYRQILGQKVEFLVSFYNNEISEKSEIFDDQFSVERPDGSNFTLKIRSTKLEDSAMYFCASSDSSYEQYFGPGTRLTVT.

This sequence joins TRBV27 and TRBJ2-1; a weak D match, TRBD2 (5 bases). This CDR3 has 17 amino acids. V shed 5 bases and J shed 3 bases, with 20 bases lying between them. Per germline, CDR1 MNHEY and CDR2 SMNVEV (reference sequence). CDR3 protein: CASSPYLKWESYNEQFF. The CDR3 DNA reads as TGTGCCAGCAGTCCCTACCTGAAGTGGGAGAGCTACAATGAGCAGTTCTTC.

The rearrangement uses TRBV14 and TRBJ2-7; 8 bases are a match to TRBD2. Trimming cost V 5 bases and J 2 bases; bases outside gene matches: 17. The CDR3 sequence is 18 residues long. CDR1 is SGHDN and CDR2 is FVKESK in the germline V gene. The CDR3 coding sequence is TGTGCCAGCAGCGAGATGAACATCCCGGGACTAGAGGCCTACGAGCAGTACTTC. Translated: CASSEMNIPGLEAYEQYF.

This chain joins TRBV21-1 and TRBJ2-5; TRBD2, the table's D call, lacks a check against the DNA. Judging by the DNA end, TRBJ2-7 fits better; the J call may be wrong. TRBV21-1 is deemed a pseudogene. The CDR3 has 12 residues. CDR3 nucleotide sequence: TGTGCCAGCAGCCTCTTAGCAGCCGAGCAGTACTTC. Translation: CASSLLAAEQYF.

V and J are TRBV6-5 and TRBJ1-1; D not resolved. Per germline, CDR1 MNHEY and CDR2 SVGAGI. V lost 5 bases, J lost 0 bases, and 7 bases lay in between. The CDR3 runs to 13 residues. CDR3 DNA sequence: TGTGCCAGCAGTGAAGCCGTGAACACTGAAGCTTTCTTT. This sequence encodes CASSEAVNTEAFF.

V gene TRBV6-6 combines with J gene TRBJ2-1, with D possibly being TRBD2 (5 bases). V lost 6 bases and J 0 bases, leaving 12 bases between the germline ends. CDR3 length equals 15 residues. From germline, CDR1 is MNHNY and CDR2 SVGAGI (reference sequence). DNA for the CDR3: TGTGCCAGCAGGTTTACGGGATACTCCTACAATGAGCAGTTCTTC. It specifies CASRFTGYSYNEQFF.

The CDR3 here is CASSRKGGGEKLFF. CDR3 nucleotide sequence: TGTGCCAGCAGTCGTAAAGGCGGGGGCGAAAAACTGTTTTTT. The chain carries TRBV7-9 and TRBJ1-4; TRBD1 might be the D (6 bases). This CDR3 has 14 amino acids. Germline CDR1 is SEHNR and CDR2 is FQNEAQ (reference sequence). Trimming left V 6 bases short and J 8 bases short, with 16 bases between.

This clone showed up just once. V and J are TRBV2 and TRBJ2-1, with D perhaps TRBD2 (5 bases). V was pared by 5 bases and J by 5 bases, with 16 bases between. Germline lookup yields CDR1 SNHLY and CDR2 FYNNEI. This CDR3 is built from 15 residues. The CDR3 spells CASSKVGLANNEQFF. The CDR3 nucleotides read TGTGCCAGCAGTAAGGTGGGCCTAGCCAACAATGAGCAGTTCTTC.

This sequence joins TRBV5-5 and TRBJ1-1; D not resolved. The V gene lost 0 bases and the J gene lost 0 bases, with 6 bases spanning the gap. The CDR3 runs to 14 residues. Looked up from germline, CDR1 is SGHKS and CDR2 is YYEKEE (reference sequence). The CDR3 nucleotides are TGTGCCAGCAGCTTGGGGCAGATGAACACTGAAGCTTTCTTT. Its protein product is CASSLGQMNTEAFF.

The J gene is TRBJ2-7, the V gene TRBV7-2, with 11 positions matching TRBD1. In germline, CDR1 is SGHTA, CDR2 FQGNSA. V shed 2 bases, J shed 4 bases, and the junction held 7 bases outside the gene matches. The CDR3 runs to 16 residues. The CDR3 loop is CASSLKQGQGAYEQYF. The DNA for the CDR3 is TGTGCCAGCAGCTTAAAACAAGGACAGGGGGCATACGAGCAGTACTTC.